This T cell receptor beta chain was identified during a study of cytomegalovirus exposure and HLA in healthy donors. Overall study findings and caveats: The productive fraction for most TCR beta V segments was about 87% or about 30% in an earlier analysis.

Germline V lookup: CDR1 PRHDT, CDR2 FYEKMQ (reference sequence). This CDR3 comprises 13 residues. The V end was cut by 5 bases, the J end by 1 base, with 9 bases between. The PCR employed 60 Vbeta primers together with 13 Jbeta primers. This table comes from immunoSEQ multiplex PCR, and its TCRdb copy is limited to in-frame clones, with some not included. The sample has about 92,000 clones, 80% to 90% seen once. With regard to this clone: The antigen remains unidentified.

The chain is built from TRBV13 and TRBJ2-7; a weak D match, TRBD2 (6 bases). The clonotype originates from a woman aged 18 to 35 in good health and CMV-seropositive. Sequenced: PBMCs. CDR3 in DNA: TGTGCCAGCAGCCTGGGACTTTCCTACGAGCAGTACTTC. Translation: CASSLGLSYEQYF.